This T cell receptor beta chain is drawn from a study of a mutant IDH1 vaccine in newly diagnosed glioma. The germline V gene has CDR1 LGHNA and CDR2 YSLEER. Trimming took 5 bases from V and 6 from J; bases not matched to a gene: 5. This CDR3 comprises 14 residues. Profiled with immunoSEQ multiplex PCR; TCRdb holds only in-frame clones, not every one. Of about 62,000 clones listed, about 91% are singletons. Time point noted: week 11, during vaccination. A single vaccine dose contained 300 ug of mutant IDH1 20-mer peptide, and topical imiquimod was used with it. In the case of this clone: Its antigen is unknown.

This clonotype originated in a man aged 40-55 years with glioma. The gene calls are TRBV4-3 and TRBJ2-3; 10 positions agree with TRBD2. Specimen: PBMCs, collected from a glioma patient whose treatment included an IDH1 peptide vaccine. CDR3 sequence (DNA): TGCGCCAGCAGCTTCCAGCGGGAGGGGGATACGCAGTATTTT. Amino acid sequence: CASSFQREGDTQYF.